The 32 T cell receptor beta chains in this list originate from one sample, sequenced in a study of T cell repertoires in ileal Crohn's disease. Only in-frame clones appear in the TCRdb table, and some are missing; sequencing was by immunoSEQ multiplex PCR. The sample includes about 5,600 clones, roughly 87% seen only once; the top ten take about 4.7%. The specimen was ileal tissue. The receptors derive from an adult with Crohn's disease.

As concerns this clone: A junction boundary mismatches the germline segment, possibly from a read error. The V gene is TRBV7-2, the J gene TRBJ1-4, with D perhaps matching TRBD1 (5 bases). The germline V gene encodes CDR1 SGHTA and CDR2 FQGNSA. This CDR3 spans 13 amino acids. CDR3 sequence (DNA): TGTGCCAGCAGCTTAAATGGGGGAAAGGCATTGATTTTT. It is translated as CASSLNGGKALIF.

This clone was observed a single time. This chain joins TRBV18 and TRBJ2-5, with 8 bases that match TRBD1. CDR3 length: 14 residues. Germline CDR1 reads KGHSH; CDR2 reads LQKENI. V shed 2 bases and J 3 bases; nucleotides not matched to a gene: 2. This CDR3 is CASSPMTGEETQYF. The CDR3 nucleotides read TGTGCCAGCTCACCAATGACAGGGGAAGAGACCCAGTACTTC.

This chain links TRBV9 with TRBJ1-3, with unresolved D. CDR3 length equals 14 residues. Between the trimmed V and J ends, which lost 2 bases and 3 bases, there was a span of 9 bases. Germline V gene data show CDR1 as SGDLS and CDR2 as YYNGEE. The CDR3 loop is CASSVSGVGNTIYF. The CDR3 DNA sequence: TGTGCCAGCAGCGTCTCCGGGGTTGGAAACACCATATATTTT. Filled out from reference TRBV9 and TRBJ1-3, the complete variable domain reads DSGVTQTPKHLITATGQRVTLRCSPRSGDLSVYWYQQSLDQGLQFLIQYYNGEERAKGNILERFSAQQFPDLHSELNLSSLELGDSALYFCASSVSGVGNTIYFGEGSWLTVV.

The chain joins TRBV5-8 to TRBJ1-3; D is uncertain. The CDR3 covers 11 residues. V dropped 3 bases and J dropped 4 bases, with 2 bases sitting between them. Germline V gives CDR1 SGHTS, CDR2 YDEGEE. As DNA, the CDR3 is TGTGCCAGCAGCTGGGGAAACACCATATATTTT. Residues: CASSWGNTIYF.

This chain joins TRBV6-1 and TRBJ1-1; TRBD1 is a possible D gene (6 bases). V was shortened by 6 bases and J by 0 bases, with 14 bases between the two germline ends. CDR3 length: 15 amino acids. Germline CDR1 reads MNHNS; CDR2 reads SASEGT. For the CDR3, the DNA is TGTGCCAGCAGGACTCGGGACATTCTGAACACTGAAGCTTTCTTT. Protein: CASRTRDILNTEAFF.

The V and J genes are TRBV28 and TRBJ2-5; D is uncertain. Germline V gene sequence: CDR1 MDHEN, CDR2 SYDVKM. V was pared by 3 bases and J by 1 base, with 12 bases between. The CDR3 is made up of 15 amino acids. Written as DNA, the CDR3 is TGTGCCAGCAGTTTTTCAGACAACCCCCAAGAGACCCAGTACTTC. Its translation: CASSFSDNPQETQYF.

V is TRBV18 and J is TRBJ2-7, with D unclear. The V and J ends lost 0 bases and 2 bases respectively, with 8 bases between them. The CDR3 contains 14 residues. Looked up from germline, CDR1 is KGHSH and CDR2 is LQKENI. CDR3 region: CASSPPSEAYEQYF. The CDR3 region has the DNA TGTGCCAGCTCACCACCGAGCGAGGCCTACGAGCAGTACTTC.

The chain couples TRBV10-1 to TRBJ2-2, with 10 bases lining up with TRBD2. The trim removed 6 bases at V and 5 bases at J, leaving 6 bases unmatched. Germline V gene lookup returns CDR1 WNHNN and CDR2 SYGVQD (reference sequence). CDR3 length: 15 amino acids. This chain's CDR3 is CASRPGTSDTGELFF. The DNA for the CDR3 is TGCGCCAGCAGGCCCGGGACTAGCGATACCGGGGAGCTGTTTTTT.

The CDR3 sequence is CASSLTGNTEAFF. The CDR3, as DNA: TGTGCCAGCAGCTTGACAGGGAACACTGAAGCTTTCTTT. This chain links TRBV5-8 with TRBJ1-1; D is possibly TRBD1 (5 bases). V lost 1 base, J lost 1 base, and 5 bases lay in between. This CDR3 is 13 amino acids long. CDR1 SGHTS and CDR2 YDEGEE come from the germline V gene. Full variable domain (remainder filled in from reference TRBV5-8 and TRBJ1-1): EAGVTQSPTHLIKTRGQQATLRCSPISGHTSVYWYQQALGLGLQFLLWYDEGEERNRGNFPPRFSGRQFPNYSSELNVNALELEDSALYLCASSLTGNTEAFFGQGTRLTVV.

Points on this clone: The junction shows a germline mismatch at one end, possibly a read error. CDR3 residues: CANSFNGGPNYGYTF. In nucleotides, the CDR3 is TGTGCCAACAGCTTTAATGGGGGCCCTAACTATGGCTACACCTTC. The V gene is TRBV5-4, the J gene TRBJ1-2, with D possibly matching TRBD1 (6 bases). Germline CDR1 reads SGHNT; CDR2 reads YYREEE (reference sequence). This CDR3 is 15 amino acids long.

This clone showed up just a few times. The chain is built from TRBV6-1 and TRBJ2-5; D remains ambiguous. Deletions cut 4 bases from V and 5 bases from J, with 5 bases between. CDR1 is MNHNS, CDR2 SASEGT, per germline. The CDR3 length is 11 residues. In nucleotides, the CDR3 is TGTGCCAGCAGTGTTGCTGAGACCCAGTACTTC. Translating gives CASSVAETQYF.

V and J are TRBV4-2 and TRBJ2-1; the D is unclear. V was pared by 1 base and J by 7 bases, with 11 bases between. There are 14 residues in the CDR3. The germline gives CDR1 LGHNA, CDR2 YNFKEQ. CDR3 DNA: TGTGCCAGCAGCCAAGTTTCAGGAAATAATGAGCAGTTCTTC. It encodes CASSQVSGNNEQFF.

As for this clone: The same CDR3 arises from other DNA sequences in this sample as well. The J gene is TRBJ1-5, the V gene TRBV5-1; 7 nucleotides agree with TRBD1. This CDR3 comprises 16 residues. Germline assignment: CDR1 SGHRS and CDR2 YFSETQ. Unmatched junction bases numbered 3, after V lost 0 bases and J lost 0 bases. CDR3 amino acids: CASSLGQGNSNQPQHF. DNA for the CDR3: TGCGCCAGCAGCTTGGGACAGGGAAATAGCAATCAGCCCCAGCATTTT. Together with reference TRBV5-1 and TRBJ1-5, the CDR3 gives the full variable domain: KAGVTQTPRYLIKTRGQQVTLSCSPISGHRSVSWYQQTPGQGLQFLFEYFSETQRNKGNFPGRFSGRQFSNSRSEMNVSTLELGDSALYLCASSLGQGNSNQPQHFGDGTRLSIL.

The chain uses TRBV7-6 and TRBJ2-7; TRBD1 agrees at 11 bases. V lost 1 base to trimming and J lost 3 bases; unmatched junction nucleotides: 8. The CDR3 covers 17 residues. Germline CDR1 and CDR2: SGHVS and FNYEAQ. CDR3 coding DNA: TGTGCCAGCAGCTTAGAGATCTCCGGGACAGGGGGCTACGAGCAGTACTTC. Translated: CASSLEISGTGGYEQYF.

The rearrangement links TRBV18 to TRBJ2-2, with 12 bases lining up with TRBD1. CDR3 length equals 19 residues. Germline trimming cut 3 bases from V and 6 bases from J; bases unmatched to any gene: 14. Germline V lookup: CDR1 KGHSH, CDR2 LQKENI. The CDR3 loop is CASSPRDRGHERIAGELFF. CDR3 in DNA: TGTGCCAGCTCACCCCGGGACAGGGGGCACGAACGGATTGCCGGGGAGCTGTTTTTT.

This rearrangement joins TRBV27 to TRBJ2-3, with TRBD2 matching 7 bases. Germline V gives CDR1 MNHEY, CDR2 SMNVEV (reference sequence). CDR3 length equals 15 residues. V dropped 6 bases and J dropped 2; count of bases not matched to a gene: 8. CDR3 sequence reads: CASSERDYFTDTQYF. As DNA, the CDR3 is TGTGCCAGCAGCGAGCGGGACTACTTCACAGATACGCAGTATTTT.

The genes are TRBV18 and TRBJ2-7, with 11 bases aligning to TRBD1. CDR3 length: 14 residues. Germline V lookup: CDR1 KGHSH, CDR2 LQKENI. With 2 bases clipped from V and 5 bases from J, the junction kept 2 bases outside the gene matches. The CDR3 loop reads CASSPGTGGDEQYF. The CDR3 DNA reads TGTGCCAGCTCACCAGGGACAGGGGGGGACGAGCAGTACTTC.

The chain links TRBV21-1 to TRBJ2-7; no DNA check was done on the table's D call, TRBD1. TRBV21-1 is shown as a pseudogene. There are 15 residues in the CDR3. The CDR3 reads CASSISGQAYYEQYF. DNA of the CDR3: TGTGCCAGCAGCATTAGTGGGCAGGCCTACTACGAGCAGTACTTC.

DNA of the CDR3: TGTGCCAGCAATCCACCGGGACAGAGTTTCACCGGGGAGCTGTTTTTT. Its translation is CASNPPGQSFTGELFF. This chain links TRBV28 with TRBJ2-2; 7 bases align to TRBD1. The CDR3 is 16 residues long. The V gene end was trimmed by 7 bases and the J gene end by 4 bases; junction bases not matched to a gene: 12. CDR1 is MDHEN, CDR2 SYDVKM, per germline.

Notes on this clone: The sample has other DNA sequences that encode this CDR3 too. This chain connects TRBV27 to TRBJ2-7; 8 nucleotides agree with TRBD1. J lost 3 bases, V lost 2 bases, and 6 bases had no gene match. This CDR3 contains 15 residues. Germline lookup yields CDR1 MNHEY and CDR2 SMNVEV (reference sequence). The CDR3 sequence: CASSLTGTGNYEQYF. CDR3 DNA: TGTGCCAGCAGTTTAACCGGGACAGGCAACTACGAGCAGTACTTC.

The rearrangement links TRBV4-1 to TRBJ1-4, with a possible D match to TRBD1 (5 bases). The germline V gene has CDR1 MGHRA and CDR2 YSYEKL. V lost 3 bases to trimming and J lost 5 bases, with 13 bases between them. The CDR3 is 15 amino acids. In DNA form, the CDR3 reads TGCGCCAGCAGCCACGTAGACAGATTAAATGAAAAACTGTTTTTT. This codes for CASSHVDRLNEKLFF.

CDR3 sequence (DNA): TGTGCCAGCAGCGCCGACGGGATAAGCTCCTACGAGCAGTACTTC. Its protein product is CASSADGISSYEQYF. The chain links TRBV7-8 to TRBJ2-7, with D perhaps TRBD2 (5 bases). This CDR3 contains 15 residues. Germline V lookup: CDR1 SGHVS, CDR2 FQNEAQ. V lost 5 bases to trimming and J lost 0 bases, with 14 bases between them.

This chain uses TRBV15 with TRBJ2-1, with D tentatively TRBD1 (5 bases). V was cut by 0 bases and J by 7 bases, with 13 bases left in between. This CDR3 spans 15 amino acids. Germline V gene lookup returns CDR1 LNHNV and CDR2 YYDKDF (reference sequence). DNA for the CDR3: TGTGCCACCAGCAGAGATAGGGGTGTAATGAATGAGCAGTTCTTC. Translating it yields CATSRDRGVMNEQFF.

CDR3 sequence: CAWKGDNTGELFF. The CDR3 DNA sequence: TGTGCCTGGAAGGGGGACAACACCGGGGAGCTGTTTTTT. The V gene is TRBV30, the J gene TRBJ2-2; D is perhaps TRBD1 (6 bases). CDR3 length equals 13 residues. Germline values: CDR1 GTSNPN, CDR2 SVGIG (reference sequence). The V and J ends lost 4 bases and 2 bases respectively, with 8 bases between them.

The V call is TRBV7-7, the J call TRBJ2-1, with a possible D match to TRBD2 (5 bases). The CDR3 has 14 residues. The germline gives CDR1 SSHAT, CDR2 FNYEAQ (reference sequence). Trimming removed 2 bases at V and 8 bases at J, with 13 bases between. Here the CDR3 DNA reads TGTGCCAGCAGCTTATTTATGTGGAGGTATGAGCAGTTCTTC. The encoded protein is CASSLFMWRYEQFF.

This chain joins TRBV7-2 and TRBJ1-2; weak D call: TRBD1 (5 bases). V lost 5 bases, J lost 3 bases, and 16 bases lay in between. The length of the CDR3 is 15 residues. Germline loops: CDR1 SGHTA, CDR2 FQGNSA. CDR3 in DNA: TGTGCCAGCAGCCCACGGACTGGGACCCACTATGGCTACACCTTC. Protein product: CASSPRTGTHYGYTF.

V usage is TRBV2 and J usage is TRBJ2-6, with 8 bases that match TRBD1. The CDR3 has 17 amino acids. Germline loops: CDR1 SNHLY, CDR2 FYNNEI. V trimming: 6 bases; J trimming: 2 bases; junction bases outside the gene matches: 9. The CDR3 DNA reads as TGTGCCAGCAGAGCCGGACAGGGTGTAACTGGGGCCAACGTCCTGACTTTC. Amino acids: CASRAGQGVTGANVLTF.

This rearrangement joins TRBV14 to TRBJ1-4, with no clear D. The V gene's germline CDR1 is SGHDN and CDR2 FVKESK. Trimming took 1 base from V and 8 from J, leaving 8 bases between them. This CDR3 has 13 residues. For the CDR3, the DNA is TGTGCCAGCAGCCAAGGTGGATCGGAAAAACTGTTTTTT. This encodes CASSQGGSEKLFF.

V usage is TRBV27 and J usage is TRBJ1-5; 9 bases agree with TRBD1. From germline, CDR1 is MNHEY and CDR2 SMNVEV (reference sequence). The CDR3 runs 15 residues. The V segment lost 4 bases and the J segment 7 bases; nucleotides outside the gene matches: 8. CDR3 protein: CASSSGTGSYQPQHF. For the CDR3, the DNA is TGTGCCAGCAGTTCGGGGACAGGGTCATACCAGCCCCAGCATTTT.

The V call is TRBV23-1, the J call TRBJ2-1; D is uncertain. TRBV23-1 is designated an ORF whose function remains uncertain. This CDR3 has 13 amino acids. V was trimmed by 4 bases and J by 12 bases, leaving 16 bases between them. CDR3 residues: CASSRSSYSGQFF. The CDR3, as DNA: TGCGCCAGCAGTCGATCGTCCTATTCGGGGCAGTTCTTC.

There are a few counts of this clone. This rearrangement joins TRBV5-5 to TRBJ1-5, with D tentatively TRBD1 (6 bases). CDR3 length: 17 residues. From germline, CDR1 is SGHKS and CDR2 YYEKEE (reference sequence). With 0 bases removed from V and 3 bases from J, the gap between germline ends came to 16 bases. The CDR3 loop is CASSLGDTNAINQPQHF. The CDR3 DNA reads TGTGCCAGCAGCTTGGGGGACACGAACGCTATCAATCAGCCCCAGCATTTT.

The chain is built from TRBV2 and TRBJ2-5; D ambiguous. The assigned J gene may be wrong: the sequence end matches TRBJ2-7 better. This CDR3 is 13 amino acids long. CDR1 and CDR2 from the germline V gene are SNHLY and FYNNEI. This CDR3 is CASSGGTDYEQYF. In DNA form, the CDR3 reads TGTGCCAGCAGTGGAGGAACGGACTACGAGCAGTACTTC.